This T cell receptor beta chain was sequenced during a study of shared clonotypes between healthy human individuals. Study background: The study used three CD4 naive, three CD4 memory, two CD8 naive and one CD8 memory plate per donor.

Here immunoSEQ multiplex PCR was the method, and the copy in TCRdb shows in-frame clones only, minus some. The data hold about 2.3 million clones, with over 90% observed a single time. Germline CDR1 and CDR2: SGDLS and YYNGEE. J lost 4 bases, V lost 0 bases, and 8 bases had no gene match. This CDR3 is 17 amino acids long. The gene calls are TRBV9 and TRBJ2-3, with 10 bases lining up with TRBD2. Sequences were obtained from naive CD4+ T cells from PBMCs. The subset: CD45RA+ positively selected. The TCR sequence derives from a man aged 18-30 years in good health. Some clones in this sample may be carry-over from other donors' samples. The CDR3 protein is CASSVVPSGSMADTQYF. The CDR3 DNA sequence: TGTGCCAGCAGCGTAGTCCCTAGCGGGAGCATGGCAGATACGCAGTATTTT.